This T cell receptor (beta chain) was sequenced for a study of T cells in Graves' hyperthyroidism and ophthalmopathy. Trimming left V 3 bases short and J 9 bases short, with 23 bases between. The CDR3 is 16 residues long. Per germline, CDR1 SGHAT and CDR2 FQNNGV. TCR beta CDR3 regions were amplified from RNA. Researchers ran a first-round RT-PCR on the TCR CDR3 using the HTBI primer set. One entry per CDR3 protein, called by TCRdb with MiXCR from the multiplex PCR reads. Of over 500,000 distinct CDR3 sequences listed, about 16% are singletons. This clonotype was recorded at least ten times. The sequence was obtained from a woman in her thirties with Graves' ophthalmopathy. J is TRBJ1-1 and V is TRBV11-2; weak D call: TRBD1 (6 bases). Input material: blood. The CDR3 is CASSLEPSGHITKAFF. In DNA form, the CDR3 reads TGTGCCAGCAGCTTGGAACCTTCGGGACACATCACCAAAGCTTTCTTT.